This T cell receptor beta chain was observed in a study of blood T cell repertoires in COVID-19. Study-level information: The United States, Italy and Spain provided the acute and convalescent COVID-19 samples. PBMCs, B-cell-depleted T cells, or T cells were the source of the cDNA or gDNA that made up the material.

The ends were cut back, 7 bases at V and 9 bases at J, with 9 bases in the middle. The germline V gene has CDR1 SNHLY and CDR2 FYNNEI. The CDR3 spans 11 residues. Authors' data handling: Reference gene primer amplification in the assay estimated nucleated cell counts. Using immunoSEQ multiplex PCR, the repertoire was profiled, and TCRdb retains in-frame clones only, with some absent. The V and J calls and clone size are taken from that table; D and trimming were inferred from the DNA. The data show approximately 250,000 clones, nearly 85% seen once. The sequence derives from a human donor in a cohort sampled during active COVID-19. The material sequenced was peripheral blood. The genes are TRBV2 and TRBJ1-4, with D hard to call. In DNA form, the CDR3 reads TGTGCCAGCACGAGCCCTCAAAAACTGTTTTTT. This encodes CASTSPQKLFF.